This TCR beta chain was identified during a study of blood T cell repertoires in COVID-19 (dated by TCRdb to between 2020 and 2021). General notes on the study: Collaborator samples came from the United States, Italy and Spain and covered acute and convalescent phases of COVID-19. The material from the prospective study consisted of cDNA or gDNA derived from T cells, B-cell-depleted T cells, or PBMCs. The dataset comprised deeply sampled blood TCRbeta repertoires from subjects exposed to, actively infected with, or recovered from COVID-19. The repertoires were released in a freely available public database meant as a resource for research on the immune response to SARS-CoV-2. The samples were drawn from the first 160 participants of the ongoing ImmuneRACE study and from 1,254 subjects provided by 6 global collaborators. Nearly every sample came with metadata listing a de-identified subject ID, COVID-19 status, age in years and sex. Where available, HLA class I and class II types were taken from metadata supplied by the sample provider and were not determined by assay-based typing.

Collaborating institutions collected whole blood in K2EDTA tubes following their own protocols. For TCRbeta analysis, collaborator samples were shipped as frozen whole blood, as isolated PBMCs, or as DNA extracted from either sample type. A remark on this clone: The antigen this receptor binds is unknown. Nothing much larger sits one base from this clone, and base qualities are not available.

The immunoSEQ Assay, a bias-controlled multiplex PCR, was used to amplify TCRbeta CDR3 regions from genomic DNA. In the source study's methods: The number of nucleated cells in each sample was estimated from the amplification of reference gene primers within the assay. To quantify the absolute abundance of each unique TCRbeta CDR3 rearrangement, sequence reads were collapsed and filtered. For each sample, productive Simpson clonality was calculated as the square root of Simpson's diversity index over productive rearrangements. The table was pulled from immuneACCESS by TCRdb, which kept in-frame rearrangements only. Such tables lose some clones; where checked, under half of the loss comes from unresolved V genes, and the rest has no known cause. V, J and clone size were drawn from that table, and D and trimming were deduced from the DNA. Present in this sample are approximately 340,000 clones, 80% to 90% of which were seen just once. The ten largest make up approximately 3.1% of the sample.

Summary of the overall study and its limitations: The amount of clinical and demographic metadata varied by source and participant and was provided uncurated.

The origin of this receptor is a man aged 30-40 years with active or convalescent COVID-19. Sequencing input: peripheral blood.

The CDR3 reads CASSRPPGQGGVDTQYF. The DNA sequence is given as TGTGCCAGCAGCCGACCCCCGGGACAGGGGGGAGTAGATACGCAGTATTTT. The chain employs TRBV11-2 and TRBJ2-3, and 11 junctional nucleotides match TRBD1. Trimming removed 5 bases from V and 5 bases from J; the gene matches leave 12 bases unexplained. The germline V gene sets CDR1 to SGHAT and CDR2 to FQNNGV. The CDR3 measures 17 amino acids from cysteine to phenylalanine. The sequence is cut down to CDR3 DNA, 51 bases in frame from base 1.